The 17 T cell receptor beta chains reported below all come from one sample, sequenced in a study of blood T cell repertoires in COVID-19. The table came from immunoSEQ multiplex PCR; TCRdb's copy has only in-frame clones and leaves some out. The profile shows over 300,000 clones, roughly 90% of them singletons. Sequencing input: PBMCs or T cells enriched from blood (not recorded which). All receptors derive from a woman aged 25 to 39 with acute COVID-19.

The gene calls are TRBV29-1 and TRBJ2-7; tentative D call: TRBD1 (6 bases). The CDR3 is made up of 14 amino acids. V was shortened by 6 bases and J by 0 bases, with 15 bases between the two germline ends. In germline, CDR1 is SQVTM, CDR2 ANQGSEA. The CDR3 nucleotides are TGCAGCGTCAACACAGGGTCCAGCTCCTACGAGCAGTACTTC. This gives the protein CSVNTGSSSYEQYF.

This sequence joins TRBV11-2 and TRBJ1-2; D gene ambiguous. The germline V gene encodes CDR1 SGHAT and CDR2 FQNNGV. V was cut by 4 bases and J by 2 bases, with 17 bases left in between. This CDR3 is 16 amino acids long. DNA for the CDR3: TGTGCCAGCAGCTCGTCCCACGGAGGTGTAAACTATGGCTACACCTTC. As protein: CASSSSHGGVNYGYTF.

This clone has only one observation. The V gene is TRBV6-5, the J gene TRBJ1-1; D is perhaps TRBD1 (5 bases). Trimming cost V 6 bases and J 0 bases, with 8 bases left between them. Germline V lookup: CDR1 MNHEY, CDR2 SVGAGI. The CDR3 is 13 residues long. The CDR3 nucleotides are TGTGCCAGCAGCAAGACAGTGAACACTGAAGCTTTCTTT. It translates to CASSKTVNTEAFF.

The chain uses TRBV30 and TRBJ2-7; TRBD1 is a possible D gene (6 bases). CDR3 length: 11 residues. V lost 3 bases and J lost 3, with 6 bases in between. Germline CDR1 reads GTSNPN; CDR2 reads SVGIG (reference sequence). CDR3 sequence reads: CAWSRGYEQYF. CDR3 coding DNA: TGTGCCTGGAGCAGGGGCTACGAGCAGTACTTC.

The chain carries TRBV7-2 and TRBJ1-3; perhaps TRBD1 as D (5 bases). Per the germline V gene, CDR1 is SGHTA and CDR2 is FQGNSA. This CDR3 has 15 residues. V was trimmed by 1 base and J by 0 bases, leaving 7 bases between them. As DNA, the CDR3 is TGTGCCAGCAGCTTAGACAGGATCTCTGGAAACACCATATATTTT. Translating gives CASSLDRISGNTIYF.

V gene TRBV5-1 combines with J gene TRBJ2-2; TRBD1 aligns across 12 bases. V lost 4 bases and J lost 5; bases outside the gene matches: 6. CDR1 is SGHRS and CDR2 is YFSETQ in the germline V gene. The CDR3 extends over 16 amino acids. The CDR3 reads CASSPGTGGRTGELFF. In DNA form, the CDR3 reads TGCGCCAGCAGCCCGGGGACAGGGGGCAGAACCGGGGAGCTGTTTTTT.

V usage is TRBV19 and J usage is TRBJ1-2, with 9 nucleotides matching TRBD1. Germline CDR1 is LNHDA and CDR2 is SQIVND (reference sequence). Losses at the gene ends were 7 bases for V and 13 bases for J; bases not matched to a gene: 16. The CDR3 is made up of 14 amino acids. The CDR3 is CASTQSPGQGSSTF. The CDR3 DNA follows: TGTGCCAGTACCCAATCTCCGGGACAGGGATCATCCACCTTC.

This chain uses TRBV6-5 with TRBJ1-2; D is possibly TRBD1 (6 bases). V was trimmed by 7 bases and J by 4 bases, leaving 16 bases between them. This CDR3 has 14 amino acids. The germline V gene encodes CDR1 MNHEY and CDR2 SVGAGI. CDR3: CASTKSTGGYGYTF. The DNA of the CDR3 is TGTGCCAGCACTAAATCGACAGGCGGCTATGGCTACACCTTC.

This clone appeared many times. Different DNA sequences within this sample yield the same CDR3. The V and J genes are TRBV6-4 and TRBJ2-3, with 13 bases that match TRBD2. Germline trimming cut 5 bases from V and 3 bases from J; bases unmatched to any gene: 2. Germline V gene data show CDR1 as MRHNA and CDR2 as SNTAGT. The CDR3 runs 15 residues. The CDR3 nucleotides are TGTGCCAGCAGTACTAGCGGGGGGGCAACAGATACGCAGTATTTT. Its translation: CASSTSGGATDTQYF.

V usage is TRBV9 and J usage is TRBJ1-1, with D unresolved. Germline V lookup: CDR1 SGDLS, CDR2 YYNGEE. This CDR3 is built from 15 residues. Trimming cost V 0 bases and J 1 base, with 10 bases left between them. CDR3 DNA: TGTGCCAGCAGCGTAGTCGGCGGGTCGAACACTGAAGCTTTCTTT. It codes for CASSVVGGSNTEAFF.

As regards this clone: Other nucleotide sequences from this sample produce the same CDR3. V and J are TRBV2 and TRBJ1-1; possible D gene TRBD1, 5 bases. The CDR3 runs 13 residues. The ends were cut back, 5 bases at V and 4 bases at J, with 11 bases in the middle. From germline, CDR1 is SNHLY and CDR2 FYNNEI. The CDR3 here is CASSSREGTEAFF. In DNA, the CDR3 is TGTGCCAGCAGTTCCAGGGAGGGCACTGAAGCTTTCTTT. Full variable domain (remainder filled in from reference TRBV2 and TRBJ1-1): EPEVTQTPSHQVTQMGQEVILRCVPISNHLYFYWYRQILGQKVEFLVSFYNNEISEKSEIFDDQFSVERPDGSNFTLKIRSTKLEDSAMYFCASSSREGTEAFFGQGTRLTVV.

For this clone: An end of the junction differs from the germline gene, which may be a read error. The CDR3 coding sequence is TGTGCCAGCAGCTTGGCAGTTCGGTCCAGACCGCCGGGGGACTTC. Its translation: CASSLAVRSRPPGDF. This chain links TRBV5-5 with TRBJ2-7, with TRBD2 as a possible D gene (6 bases). CDR1 and CDR2 (germline): SGHKS, YYEKEE (reference sequence). The CDR3 is made up of 15 amino acids. Drawing the rest from reference TRBV5-5 and TRBJ2-7, the complete variable domain is DAGVTQSPTHLIKTRGQQVTLRCSPISGHKSVSWYQQVLGQGPQFIFQYYEKEERGRGNFPDRFSARQFPNYSSELNVNALLLGDSALYLCASSLAVRSRPPGDFGPGTRLTVT.

CDR3 sequence reads: CASSLAPGQGNGGYTF. In DNA form, the CDR3 reads TGTGCCAGCAGCTTAGCCCCGGGACAGGGAAACGGTGGCTACACCTTC. This rearrangement joins TRBV7-2 to TRBJ1-2, with 9 bases that match TRBD1. The germline V gene encodes CDR1 SGHTA and CDR2 FQGNSA. The CDR3 has 16 amino acids. V shed 0 bases, J shed 7 bases, and the junction held 9 bases outside the gene matches.

The chain combines TRBV6-5 with TRBJ2-1; 8 bases are shared with TRBD2. V was pared by 7 bases and J by 9 bases, with 11 bases of the junction left unmatched. Germline lookup yields CDR1 MNHEY and CDR2 SVGAGI. CDR3 size: 14 residues. CDR3 in amino acids: CASTPGGAFSEQFF. DNA for the CDR3: TGTGCCAGCACCCCCGGGGGGGCTTTTTCTGAGCAGTTCTTC.

J is TRBJ1-1 and V is TRBV7-9; D might be TRBD1 (6 bases). Looked up from germline, CDR1 is SEHNR and CDR2 is FQNEAQ (reference sequence). Trimming took 6 bases from V and 13 from J, leaving 27 bases between them. The CDR3 sequence is 15 residues long. The CDR3 DNA sequence: TGTGCCAGCAGTTACGCACAGGGATCCCTATTGAAGCTTTTCTTT. It specifies CASSYAQGSLLKLFF. Combining the CDR3 with reference TRBV7-9 and TRBJ1-1 gives the whole variable domain DTGVSQNPRHKITKRGQNVTFRCDPISEHNRLYWYRQTLGQGPEFLTYFQNEAQLEKSRLLSDRFSAERPKGSFSTLEIQRTEQGDSAMYLCASSYAQGSLLKLFFGQGTRLTVV.

On this clone: The identical CDR3 is also encoded by other nucleotide sequences in the sample. The V call is TRBV7-2, the J call TRBJ2-7, with TRBD2 identical over 8 bases. V lost 5 bases and J lost 3; bases outside the gene matches: 6. Germline loops: CDR1 SGHTA, CDR2 FQGNSA. The CDR3 consists of 14 residues. The CDR3 loop is CASSPRAGGYEQYF. CDR3 bases: TGTGCCAGCAGCCCCCGTGCGGGGGGCTACGAGCAGTACTTC.

V usage is TRBV3-1 (or the pseudogene TRBV3-2) and J usage is TRBJ2-1; 12 bases are shared with TRBD2. Germline V lookup: CDR1 LGHDT, CDR2 YNNKEL (reference sequence). Unmatched junction bases numbered 2, after V lost 2 bases and J lost 0 bases. The CDR3 length is 17 residues. The CDR3 is CASSQLAGGLSYNEQFF. The CDR3 coding sequence is TGTGCCAGCAGCCAACTAGCGGGGGGGCTCTCCTACAATGAGCAGTTCTTC.